This paragraph covers one TCR beta chain sequence. This entry is derived from a study of blood T cell repertoires in COVID-19. J was trimmed by 0 bases and V by 4 bases; bases with no gene match: 6. Looked up from germline, CDR1 is MNHEY and CDR2 is SVGEGT. This CDR3 comprises 15 residues. TCRdb's table, derived via immunoSEQ multiplex PCR, lists solely in-frame clones and lacks some. The sample lists approximately 200,000 clones, roughly 80% occurring once. Sequencing was done on a sample of PBMCs or T cells enriched from blood (not recorded which). The source of this sequence is a man between 60 and 75 years old who had recovered from COVID-19. The gene calls are TRBV6-2 or TRBV6-3 and TRBJ2-7, with 7 nucleotides matching TRBD1. For the CDR3, the DNA is TGTGCCAGCAGTTGGCGTCGGGACAGCTCCTACGAGCAGTACTTC. Translated, it gives CASSWRRDSSYEQYF.